This is a list of T cell receptor beta chains from one sample in a study of post-analysis software for immune sequencing data. TCRdb fed the PCR reads into MiXCR, producing one record per CDR3 protein. The sample has about 540,000 distinct CDR3 sequences; 30% to 40% are singletons. The sample was blood. The source of these receptors is a girl aged 2-17 years with multiple sclerosis. Both conserved end residues are part of each CDR3. A D gene is named only where the DNA matches it firmly. Clone size is not always given. Where it is, it says once, few, many or a class for expanded clones.

D gene: TRBD1; J gene: TRBJ1-2; clone size: .; V gene: TRBV20-1; CDR3 length: 16; CDR3 protein: CSARRETGELSDGYTF; CDR3 DNA: TGCAGTGCTAGACGCGAGACAGGGGAGCTGTCGGATGGCTACACCTTC
D gene: .; J gene: TRBJ1-1; clone size: .; V gene: TRBV24-1; CDR3 length: 17; CDR3 protein: CATSDSSPGRSNTEAFF; CDR3 DNA: TGTGCCACCAGTGATTCATCCCCCGGAAGATCGAACACTGAAGCTTTCTTT
D gene: TRBD1; J gene: TRBJ1-2; clone size: few; V gene: TRBV6-6; CDR3 length: 15; CDR3 protein: CASSLADRGGHGYTF; CDR3 DNA: TGTGCCAGCAGTCTAGCCGACAGGGGGGGACATGGCTACACCTTC
D gene: TRBD1; J gene: TRBJ2-5; clone size: .; V gene: TRBV5-6; CDR3 length: 16; CDR3 protein: CASSSNPDRGQETQYF; CDR3 DNA: TGTGCCAGCAGCTCCAACCCCGACAGGGGGCAAGAGACCCAGTACTTC
D gene: .; J gene: TRBJ2-3; clone size: .; V gene: TRBV12-3/TRBV12-4; CDR3 length: 14; CDR3 protein: CASSFSSNSDTQYF; CDR3 DNA: TGTGCCAGCAGTTTCTCTAGCAATTCAGATACGCAGTATTTT
D gene: .; J gene: TRBJ2-7; clone size: .; V gene: TRBV20-1; CDR3 length: 17; CDR3 protein: CSARDISQPSSYNEQYF; CDR3 DNA: TGCAGTGCTAGAGATATCAGCCAGCCGAGCTCCTACAATGAGCAGTACTTC
D gene: .; J gene: TRBJ1-1; clone size: .; V gene: TRBV29-1; CDR3 length: 13; CDR3 protein: CSVERRQNTEAFF; CDR3 DNA: TGCAGCGTAGAAAGGCGCCAGAACACTGAAGCTTTCTTT
D gene: .; J gene: TRBJ2-7; clone size: few; V gene: TRBV2; CDR3 length: 14; CDR3 protein: CASSTTGLPYEQYF; CDR3 DNA: TGTGCCAGCAGTACGACAGGTCTTCCATACGAGCAGTACTTC
D gene: .; J gene: TRBJ1-6; clone size: .; V gene: TRBV20-1; CDR3 length: 15; CDR3 protein: CSARYREAYNSPLHF; CDR3 DNA: TGCAGTGCCAGGTACAGGGAGGCCTATAATTCACCCCTCCACTTT
D gene: TRBD1; J gene: TRBJ2-2; clone size: once; V gene: TRBV11-2; CDR3 length: 16; CDR3 protein: CASRDRGRGSTGELFF; CDR3 DNA: TGTGCCAGCAGAGACAGGGGGCGCGGGAGCACCGGGGAGCTGTTTTTT
D gene: TRBD1; J gene: TRBJ1-4; clone size: .; V gene: TRBV15; CDR3 length: 15; CDR3 protein: CATSRGDSGGEKLFF; CDR3 DNA: TGTGCCACCAGCAGAGGGGACAGCGGAGGCGAAAAACTGTTTTTT
D gene: TRBD2; J gene: TRBJ2-7; clone size: few; V gene: TRBV12-3/TRBV12-4; CDR3 length: 16; CDR3 protein: CASSPLAAHSSYEQYF; CDR3 DNA: TGTGCCAGCAGTCCCCTAGCGGCGCACAGCTCCTACGAGCAGTACTTC
D gene: TRBD1; J gene: TRBJ1-5; clone size: .; V gene: TRBV12-3/TRBV12-4; CDR3 length: 12; CDR3 protein: CPGGGRYQPQHF; CDR3 DNA: TGTCCAGGGGGGGGACGGTATCAGCCCCAGCATTTT